This T cell receptor (beta chain) was sequenced for a study of blood T cell repertoires in COVID-19. CDR3 size: 15 residues. With V trimmed by 3 bases and J by 8 bases, 9 bases remained unmatched. The V gene's germline CDR1 is MNHNS and CDR2 SASEGT. Produced via immunoSEQ multiplex PCR; TCRdb's table is partial and in-frame only. Here the sample spans 250,000 to 300,000 clones, around nine tenths being singletons. Sequencing was carried out using peripheral blood. This rearrangement joins TRBV6-1 to TRBJ1-2; 10 bases map to TRBD1. This TCR was recovered from a woman aged 55-75 years with COVID-19, enrolled during active disease. CDR3 nucleotide sequence: TGTGCCAGCAGTGACGCCCGACAGGGGGCGCGAGGCTACACCTTC. Its protein product is CASSDARQGARGYTF.